This T cell receptor (beta chain) was obtained from a study of blood T cell repertoires in COVID-19 (dated by TCRdb to 2020 to 2022). For context, the study as a whole: The collaborator samples originated in the United States, Italy and Spain and spanned the acute and convalescent phases of COVID-19. The repertoires were released in a freely available public database meant as a resource for research on the immune response to SARS-CoV-2. Where HLA class I and class II types were available, the types were taken from metadata supplied by the sample provider, not from assay-based typing. Samples were obtained from the ongoing ImmuneRACE study (first 160 participants) and from some 1,300 subjects provided by 6 global collaborators. The sample metadata nearly always contained a de-identified subject ID, COVID-19 status, age in years and sex. The prospective study material was composed of cDNA or gDNA derived from T cells, B-cell-depleted T cells, or PBMCs. Deeply sampled blood TCRbeta repertoires from subjects exposed to, actively infected with, or recovered from COVID-19 were included in the dataset. The full study reports these points: The amount of clinical and demographic metadata varied by source and participant and was provided uncurated.

Relative to germline, V is 3 bases shorter and J is 12 bases shorter, with 21 bases between their ends. Taken from cysteine to phenylalanine, the CDR3 has 14 residues. CDR3 DNA only is kept here, 42 bases in frame from base 1. CDR1 LGHDT and CDR2 YNNKEL were looked up in the germline V gene (reference sequence). Note on this clone: Which antigen it targets is not known. No base qualities exist here, and no much larger clone lies one base off it.

Enrolling through a virtual design, the prospective study's participants ranged in age from about 18 to 89 years and lived across roughly 23 United States geographic areas. In the prospective study, participants were assigned to cohorts based on the clinical history participants reported in a screening survey and a study questionnaire. In the prospective study, whole blood, serum and a nasopharyngeal or oropharyngeal swab were collected from each participant by mobile phlebotomists. Additional blood draws and questionnaires over an approximately 2-month period could optionally be provided by prospective study participants. Before DNA extraction, prospective study blood samples were shipped either frozen or at room temperature. The immunoSEQ Assay, a bias-controlled multiplex PCR, was used to amplify TCRbeta CDR3 regions from genomic DNA. The original pipeline was this. Within the assay, amplification of reference gene primers was used to estimate how many nucleated cells each sample contained. To quantify the absolute abundance of each unique TCRbeta CDR3 rearrangement, sequence reads were collapsed and filtered. Productive Simpson clonality was computed per sample as the square root of Simpson's diversity index over productive rearrangements. The immuneACCESS repertoire file appears here via TCRdb, limited to in-frame rearrangements. These files lack a portion of the clones; in checked studies, under half of the deficit traces to unresolved V genes, and the cause of the others is not known. V, J and clone size are taken as reported in that table, and D and trimming were inferred from the DNA itself. The sample records under 350,000 clones, around 86% of which are singletons. 3.5% to 4.5% of the sample is held by the ten biggest clonotypes.

Material: PBMCs or T cells enriched from blood (not recorded which). The receptor comes from a woman in her 40s with acute COVID-19. The chain joins TRBV3-1 (or the pseudogene TRBV3-2) to TRBJ2-7; the D segment could be TRBD2, given 6 matching bases. In nucleotides, the sequence is TGTGCCAGCAGCCAGGGACTGGACATCGCAGGGCCGTACTTC. This is translated as CASSQGLDIAGPYF.